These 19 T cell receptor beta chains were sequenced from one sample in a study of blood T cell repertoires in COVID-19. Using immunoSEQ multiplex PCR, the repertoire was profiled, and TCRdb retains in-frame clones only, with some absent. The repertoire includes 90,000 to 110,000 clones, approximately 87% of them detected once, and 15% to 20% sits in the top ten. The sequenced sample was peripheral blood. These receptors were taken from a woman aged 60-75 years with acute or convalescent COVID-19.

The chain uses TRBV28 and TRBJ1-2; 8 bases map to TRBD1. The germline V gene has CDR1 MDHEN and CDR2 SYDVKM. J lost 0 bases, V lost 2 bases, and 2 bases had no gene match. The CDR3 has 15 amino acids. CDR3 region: CASSLPTGANYGYTF. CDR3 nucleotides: TGTGCCAGCAGTTTACCGACAGGGGCTAACTATGGCTACACCTTC.

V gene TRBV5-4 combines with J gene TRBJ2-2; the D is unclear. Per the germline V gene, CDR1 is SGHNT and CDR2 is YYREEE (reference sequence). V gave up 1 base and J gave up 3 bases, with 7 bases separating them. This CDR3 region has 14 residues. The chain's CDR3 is CASSLPRDTGELFF. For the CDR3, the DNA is TGTGCCAGCAGCTTGCCCCGGGACACCGGGGAGCTGTTTTTT.

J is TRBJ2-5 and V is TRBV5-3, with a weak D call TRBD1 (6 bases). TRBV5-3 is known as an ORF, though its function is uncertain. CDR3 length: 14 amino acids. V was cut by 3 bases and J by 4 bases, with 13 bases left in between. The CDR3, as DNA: TGTGCCAGAAGCTCCGGACAGACTTCAGAGACCCAGTACTTC. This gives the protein CARSSGQTSETQYF.

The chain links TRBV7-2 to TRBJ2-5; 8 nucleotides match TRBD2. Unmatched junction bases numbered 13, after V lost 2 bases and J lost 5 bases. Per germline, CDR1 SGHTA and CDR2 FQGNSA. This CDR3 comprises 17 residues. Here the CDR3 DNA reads TGTGCCAGCAGCTTAAGGGGAGGGAGCGGGAGTCGGGAGACCCAGTACTTC. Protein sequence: CASSLRGGSGSRETQYF.

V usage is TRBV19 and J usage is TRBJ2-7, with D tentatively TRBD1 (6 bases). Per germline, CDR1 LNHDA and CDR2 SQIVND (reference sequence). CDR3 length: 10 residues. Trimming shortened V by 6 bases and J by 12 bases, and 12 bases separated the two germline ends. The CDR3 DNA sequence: TGTGCCAGTAGCAGTTCACAGGGGTACTTC. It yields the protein CASSSSQGYF.

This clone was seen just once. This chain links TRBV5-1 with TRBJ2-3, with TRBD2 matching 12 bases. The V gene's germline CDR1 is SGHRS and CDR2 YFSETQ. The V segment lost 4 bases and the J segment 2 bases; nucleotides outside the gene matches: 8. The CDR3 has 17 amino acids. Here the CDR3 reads CASSETSGGPNTDTQYF. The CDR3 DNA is TGCGCCAGCAGCGAGACTAGCGGGGGCCCGAACACAGATACGCAGTATTTT.

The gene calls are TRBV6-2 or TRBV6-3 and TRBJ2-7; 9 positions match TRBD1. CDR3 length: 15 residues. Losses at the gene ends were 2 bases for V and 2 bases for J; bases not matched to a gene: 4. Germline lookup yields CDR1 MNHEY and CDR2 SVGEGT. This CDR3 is CASSYGTGKAYEQYF. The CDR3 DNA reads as TGTGCCAGCAGTTACGGGACAGGGAAGGCCTACGAGCAGTACTTC.

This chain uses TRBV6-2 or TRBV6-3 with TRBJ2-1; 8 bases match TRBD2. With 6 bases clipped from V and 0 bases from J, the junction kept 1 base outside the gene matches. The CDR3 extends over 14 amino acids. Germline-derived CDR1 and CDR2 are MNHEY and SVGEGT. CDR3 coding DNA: TGTGCCAGCAGCAGCGGGAGCTCCTACAATGAGCAGTTCTTC. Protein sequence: CASSSGSSYNEQFF.

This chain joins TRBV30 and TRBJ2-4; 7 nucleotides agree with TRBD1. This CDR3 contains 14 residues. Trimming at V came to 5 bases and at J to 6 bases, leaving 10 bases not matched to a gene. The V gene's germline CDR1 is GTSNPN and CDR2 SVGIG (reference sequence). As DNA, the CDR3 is TGTGCCTGGGAGCGCACAGGGGCTGGAAACATTCAGTACTTC. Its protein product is CAWERTGAGNIQYF.

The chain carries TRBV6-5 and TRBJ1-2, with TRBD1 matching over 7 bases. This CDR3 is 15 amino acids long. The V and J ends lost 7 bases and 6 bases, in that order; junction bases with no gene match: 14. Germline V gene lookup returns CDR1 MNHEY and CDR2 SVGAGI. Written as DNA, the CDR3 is TGTGCCAGCACGGAAGACTGGCAGGGGGTGGATGGCTACACCTTC. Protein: CASTEDWQGVDGYTF.

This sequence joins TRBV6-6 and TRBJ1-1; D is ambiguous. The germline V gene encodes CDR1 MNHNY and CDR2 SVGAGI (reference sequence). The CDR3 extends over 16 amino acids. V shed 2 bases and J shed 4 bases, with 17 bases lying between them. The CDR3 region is CASSYLSPGRVTEAFF. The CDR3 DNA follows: TGTGCCAGCAGTTACCTCTCACCCGGGAGGGTCACTGAAGCTTTCTTT.

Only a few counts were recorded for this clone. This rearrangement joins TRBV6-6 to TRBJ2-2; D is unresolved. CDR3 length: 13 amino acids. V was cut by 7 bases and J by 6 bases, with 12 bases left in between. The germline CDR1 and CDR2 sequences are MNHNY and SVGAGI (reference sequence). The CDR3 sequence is CASITTQAGELFF. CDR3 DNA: TGTGCCAGCATCACGACCCAGGCCGGGGAGCTGTTTTTT.

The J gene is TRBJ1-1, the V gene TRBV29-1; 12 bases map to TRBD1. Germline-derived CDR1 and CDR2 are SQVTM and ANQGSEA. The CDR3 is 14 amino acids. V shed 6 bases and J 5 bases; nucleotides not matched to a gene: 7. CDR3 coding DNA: TGCAGCGTCCCGGGACAGGGGGCGCATACTGAAGCTTTCTTT. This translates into CSVPGQGAHTEAFF.

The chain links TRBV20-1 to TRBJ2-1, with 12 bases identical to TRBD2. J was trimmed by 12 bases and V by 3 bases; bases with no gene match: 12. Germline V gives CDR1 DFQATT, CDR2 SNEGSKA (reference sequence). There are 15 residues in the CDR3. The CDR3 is CSASKTSGRVGWQFF. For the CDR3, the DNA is TGCAGTGCTAGTAAGACTAGCGGGAGAGTAGGGTGGCAGTTCTTC.

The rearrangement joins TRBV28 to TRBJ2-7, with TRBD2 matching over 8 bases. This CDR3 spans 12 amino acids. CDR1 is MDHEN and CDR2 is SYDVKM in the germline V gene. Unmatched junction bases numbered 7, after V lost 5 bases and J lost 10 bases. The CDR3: CASSGWREDQYF. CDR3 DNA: TGTGCCAGCAGTGGTTGGCGGGAGGACCAGTACTTC.

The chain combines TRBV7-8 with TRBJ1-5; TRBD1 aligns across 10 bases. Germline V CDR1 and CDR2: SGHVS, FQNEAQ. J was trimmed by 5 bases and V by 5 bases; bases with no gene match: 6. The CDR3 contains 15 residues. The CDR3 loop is CASSIGTGEHQPQHF. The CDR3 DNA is TGTGCCAGCAGCATCGGGACAGGGGAACATCAGCCCCAGCATTTT. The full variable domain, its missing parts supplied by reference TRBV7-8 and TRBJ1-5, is GAGVSQSPRYKVAKRGQDVALRCDPISGHVSLFWYQQALGQGPEFLTYFQNEAQLDKSGLPSDRFFAERPEGSVSTLKIQRTQQEDSAVYLCASSIGTGEHQPQHFGDGTRLSIL.

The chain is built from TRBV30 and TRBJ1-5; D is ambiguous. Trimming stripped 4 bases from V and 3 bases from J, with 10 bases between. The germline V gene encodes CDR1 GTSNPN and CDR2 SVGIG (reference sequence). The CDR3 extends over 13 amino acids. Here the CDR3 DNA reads TGTGCCTGGAACTCGGGGTTCAATCAGCCCCAGCATTTT. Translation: CAWNSGFNQPQHF.

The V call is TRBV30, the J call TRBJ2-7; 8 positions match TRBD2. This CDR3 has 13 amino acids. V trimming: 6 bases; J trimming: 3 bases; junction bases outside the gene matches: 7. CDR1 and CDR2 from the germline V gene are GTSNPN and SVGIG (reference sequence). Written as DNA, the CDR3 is TGTGCCTGCCCCCAGCTAGCGGGCTACGAGCAGTACTTC. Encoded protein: CACPQLAGYEQYF.

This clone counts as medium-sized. The CDR3 here is CASRSHLRTEAFF. CDR3 coding DNA: TGTGCCAGTAGGAGTCATCTCAGGACTGAAGCTTTCTTT. The rearrangement joins TRBV19 to TRBJ1-1; D gene uncertain. Germline-derived CDR1 and CDR2 are LNHDA and SQIVND (reference sequence). The CDR3 loop spans 13 amino acids. The V gene lost 6 bases and the J gene lost 5 bases, with 13 bases spanning the gap.